These 10 T cell receptor beta chains came from one sample sequenced in a study of human T cells and chemical hapten exposure. MiXCR, run by TCRdb on the RACE reads, gives a single entry per CDR3 protein. Of about 100,000 distinct CDR3 sequences listed, roughly an eighth are singletons. Time point specified: patch test 2, 6 weeks after DPC sensitization. Treatment denoted: therapeutic diphenylcyclopropenone sensitization with weekly scalp DPC. The specimen was whole blood, collected in connection with sensitization to the hapten diphenylcyclopropenone (DPC). The origin of the receptors is a woman in her thirties or forties with alopecia areata. Some clones in this sample may be carry-over from other donors' samples.

V and J are TRBV18 and TRBJ2-7; 8 bases agree with TRBD1. J lost 4 bases, V lost 1 base, and 6 bases had no gene match. The CDR3 is 15 amino acids. Germline lookup yields CDR1 KGHSH and CDR2 LQKENI. CDR3: CASSPLPGQEYEQYF. DNA of the CDR3: TGTGCCAGCTCACCACTTCCGGGACAGGAGTACGAGCAGTACTTC.

The sample holds many counts of this clonotype. This rearrangement joins TRBV21-1 to TRBJ1-5; the DNA was not compared with TRBD1, the D call given in the table. TRBV21-1 is given as a pseudogene. CDR3 size: 17 residues. The CDR3: CASSPRWGCNSNQPQHF. The CDR3 DNA is TGTGCCAGCAGCCCAAGGTGGGGGTGTAATAGCAATCAGCCCCAGCATTTT.

V usage is TRBV12-3 or TRBV12-4 and J usage is TRBJ1-5, with 7 bases that match TRBD1. The CDR3 contains 16 residues. Trimming cost V 3 bases and J 6 bases; bases outside gene matches: 11. CDR3 nucleotides: TGTGCCAGCAGTTTTAGGAAGAACAGGGGTGGTCAGCCCCAGCATTTT. Amino acid sequence: CASSFRKNRGGQPQHF.

CDR3 DNA: TGTGCCAGCAGCCCACCCCTGGGGGACGGTTGGGCCAAAAACATTCAGTACTTC. This codes for CASSPPLGDGWAKNIQYF. V and J are TRBV7-8 and TRBJ2-4; TRBD1 or TRBD2 may be the D gene (5 bases each). Per germline, CDR1 SGHVS and CDR2 FQNEAQ. This CDR3 region has 18 residues. Deletions cut 5 bases from V and 1 base from J, with 21 bases between.

The chain uses TRBV24-1 and TRBJ1-1; TRBD1 aligns across 7 bases. CDR1 is KGHDR and CDR2 is SFDVKD in the germline V gene. V lost 7 bases, J lost 4 bases, and 5 bases stayed unmatched. The CDR3 loop spans 13 amino acids. The CDR3 DNA reads TGTGCCACCAGAACAGGGGCGGGCACTGAAGCTTTCTTT. Amino acid sequence: CATRTGAGTEAFF.

This clonotype came up many times. The rearrangement uses TRBV6-5 and TRBJ1-6; D unclear. V was pared by 5 bases and J by 0 bases, with 11 bases between. Germline-derived CDR1 and CDR2 are MNHEY and SVGAGI. The CDR3 is made up of 16 amino acids. The CDR3 loop is CASSETPSSYNSPLHF. CDR3 coding DNA: TGTGCCAGCAGTGAAACACCTAGCTCCTATAATTCACCCCTCCACTTT.

The gene calls are TRBV14 and TRBJ2-3, with a tentative D call TRBD1 (6 bases). The CDR3 length is 15 residues. The V gene's germline CDR1 is SGHDN and CDR2 FVKESK. Between the trimmed V and J ends, which lost 4 bases and 5 bases, there was a span of 16 bases. The CDR3 nucleotides are TGTGCCAGCAGCCCCCGGGACACCTTTGGAGATACGCAGTATTTT. This translates into CASSPRDTFGDTQYF.

At least ten counts were recorded for this clonotype. The chain has TRBV12-3 or TRBV12-4 and TRBJ1-6, with 7 bases identical to TRBD1. The V and J ends lost 4 bases and 2 bases, in that order; junction bases with no gene match: 2. The CDR3 loop spans 15 amino acids. CDR3 sequence reads: CASSSDRAYNSPLHF. DNA of the CDR3: TGTGCCAGCAGTTCCGACAGGGCCTATAATTCACCCCTCCACTTT.

This clonotype was picked up many times. The rearrangement uses TRBV11-2 and TRBJ2-7; 9 bases map to TRBD1. J lost 2 bases, V lost 5 bases, and 4 bases had no gene match. Germline V gene data show CDR1 as SGHAT and CDR2 as FQNNGV. This CDR3 spans 14 amino acids. This chain's CDR3 is CASSPGTGPYEQYF. The CDR3 nucleotides read TGTGCCAGCAGCCCCGGGACAGGGCCCTACGAGCAGTACTTC.

This clonotype was seen at least ten times. The CDR3 nucleotides are TGTGCCAGCAGAACTCGTGGGGATGGCTACACCTTC. Amino acid sequence: CASRTRGDGYTF. This chain uses TRBV12-3 or TRBV12-4 with TRBJ1-2; D ambiguous. This CDR3 is 12 amino acids long. V was trimmed by 6 bases and J by 6 bases, leaving 11 bases between them.